This T cell receptor beta chain was observed in a study of blood T cell repertoires in COVID-19 (dated by TCRdb to 2018 to 2021). Background for the entire study: The collaborator samples originated in the United States, Italy and Spain and spanned the acute and convalescent phases of COVID-19. The prospective study material was composed of cDNA or gDNA derived from T cells, B-cell-depleted T cells, or PBMCs. Deeply sampled blood TCRbeta repertoires from subjects exposed to, actively infected with, or recovered from COVID-19 were included in the dataset. The repertoires were made available in a free public database intended to serve as a resource for research on the immune response to SARS-CoV-2. The samples were drawn from two sources: the first 160 participants of the ongoing ImmuneRACE study, and 1,000 to 1,500 subjects contributed by 6 global collaborators. Sample metadata almost always included a de-identified subject ID, COVID-19 status, age in years and sex. Where available, HLA class I and class II types were taken from metadata supplied by the sample provider and were not determined by assay-based typing.

Whole blood was collected in K2EDTA tubes by collaborating institutions according to the institutions' own protocols. For TCRbeta analysis, collaborators shipped samples as frozen whole blood, isolated PBMCs, or DNA extracted from either of those sample types. Worth noting for this clone: Its recognized antigen is unknown. Within one base of it there is no much larger clone, and no base qualities were kept.

Results and caveats for the whole study, not just this receptor: The amount of clinical and demographic metadata varied by source and participant and was provided uncurated.

Relative to germline, V is 5 bases shorter and J is 6 bases shorter, with 20 bases between their ends. The germline V gene (reference sequence) supplies CDR1 SEHNR and CDR2 FQNEAQ. CDR3 length: 15 amino acids, cysteine to phenylalanine. The DNA shown is the 45-base CDR3, in frame from base 1. TCRbeta CDR3 regions were amplified from genomic DNA by means of the immunoSEQ Assay, a bias-controlled multiplex PCR. The paper's data handling went like this. Nucleated cell counts per sample were estimated from amplification of reference gene primers within the assay. To quantify the absolute abundance of each unique TCRbeta CDR3 rearrangement, sequence reads were collapsed and filtered. For each sample, productive Simpson clonality was calculated as the square root of Simpson's diversity index across productive rearrangements. The table was pulled from immuneACCESS by TCRdb, which kept in-frame rearrangements only. Such tables lose some clones; where checked, under half of the loss comes from unresolved V genes, and the rest has no known cause. From that table come the V and J calls and clone size; the DNA was used to work out D and trimming. This sample gives roughly 49,000 clones in total; 84% of them show up just once. The top ten clones comprise 1.6% of the sample.

The clonotype was recovered from a man in his fifties or sixties with acute or convalescent COVID-19. Sequencing was carried out using peripheral blood. The chain joins TRBV7-9 to TRBJ2-7; the D gene is perhaps TRBD2, on 6 matching bases. At the DNA level, the sequence is TGTGCCAGCAGCCTAGGGAACTCCGGGGGTTCCGAGCAGTACTTC. This sequence encodes CASSLGNSGGSEQYF.